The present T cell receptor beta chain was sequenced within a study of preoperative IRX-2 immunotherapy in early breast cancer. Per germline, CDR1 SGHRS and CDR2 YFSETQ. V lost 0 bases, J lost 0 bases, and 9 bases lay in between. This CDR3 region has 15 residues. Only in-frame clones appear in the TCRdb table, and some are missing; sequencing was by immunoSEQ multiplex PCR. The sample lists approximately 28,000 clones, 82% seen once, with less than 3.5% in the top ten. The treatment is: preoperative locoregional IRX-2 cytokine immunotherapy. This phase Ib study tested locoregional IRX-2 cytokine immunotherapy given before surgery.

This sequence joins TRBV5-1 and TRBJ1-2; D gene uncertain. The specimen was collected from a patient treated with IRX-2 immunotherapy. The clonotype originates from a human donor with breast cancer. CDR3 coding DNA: TGCGCCAGCAGCTTGGCCCTAGAGGCTAACTATGGCTACACCTTC. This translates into CASSLALEANYGYTF.